The 13 T cell receptor beta chains listed next were all sequenced from one sample in a study of T cells in Graves' hyperthyroidism and ophthalmopathy. RNA transcripts served as the template for amplifying TCR beta CDR3 regions. Carried out on the TCR CDR3, a first-round RT-PCR used the HTBI primer set. MiXCR was run by TCRdb on the multiplex PCR reads, yielding one entry per CDR3 protein. The sample records 550,000 to 600,000 distinct CDR3 sequences, around 42% being singletons. Sequences were obtained from peripheral blood or thyroid tissue (not recorded which). These receptors were collected from an adult woman with Graves' disease, either hyperthyroidism or ophthalmopathy (not recorded which).

This clonotype was recorded at least ten times. This chain links TRBV6-5 with TRBJ1-2, with D possibly TRBD1 on 5 matching bases. The germline gives CDR1 MNHEY, CDR2 SVGAGI. The CDR3 is made up of 16 amino acids. Trimming pared 6 bases from V and 8 bases from J, leaving 25 bases between. DNA for the CDR3: TGTGCCAGCAGCCGAGAAGGGGTGTGGCAGGGAGGCGGCTACACCTTC. This sequence encodes CASSREGVWQGGGYTF.

The V call is TRBV28, the J call TRBJ1-2, with 10 bases fitting TRBD1. The germline V gene encodes CDR1 MDHEN and CDR2 SYDVKM. CDR3 size: 15 residues. The ends lost 5 bases at V and 6 bases at J; junction bases unmatched: 9. The CDR3 DNA is TGTGCCAGCAGTACCCTCGACAGGGGGCTAAATGGCTACACCTTC. Translated: CASSTLDRGLNGYTF.

In its sample, this clonotype was seen many times. The V call is TRBV12-3 or TRBV12-4, the J call TRBJ1-5; maybe TRBD1 (5 bases). V was cut by 2 bases and J by 7 bases, with 12 bases left in between. The CDR3 contains 14 residues. The CDR3 coding sequence is TGTGCCAGCAGTTTAAGGGGCGCGGGGCAGCCCCAGCATTTT. Translation: CASSLRGAGQPQHF.

This clonotype is labeled as medium-sized. This chain uses TRBV2 with TRBJ2-5; a weak D match, TRBD2 (6 bases). The CDR3 covers 10 residues. CDR1 is SNHLY and CDR2 is FYNNEI in the germline V gene. V was shortened by 8 bases and J by 8 bases, with 9 bases between the two germline ends. This CDR3 reads CASGGSTQYF. Written as DNA, the CDR3 is TGTGCCAGCGGGGGGAGCACCCAGTACTTC.

This clonotype was counted only a few times. At one boundary the junction diverges from the germline segment, which might be a read error. This sequence joins TRBV20-1 and TRBJ2-5, with D perhaps TRBD1 (6 bases). Germline CDR1 is DFQATT and CDR2 is SNEGSKA (reference sequence). The CDR3 contains 13 residues. The CDR3 loop reads CSARGTDQGTQYF. CDR3 nucleotides: TGCAGTGCTAGAGGGACAGACCAAGGGACCCAGTACTTC.

This clonotype was recorded at least ten times. V and J are TRBV28 and TRBJ1-4; maybe TRBD1 (5 bases). This CDR3 has 12 amino acids. Germline V gene data show CDR1 as MDHEN and CDR2 as SYDVKM. V lost 4 bases to trimming and J lost 10 bases, with 10 bases between them. DNA of the CDR3: TGTGCCAGCAGTTGGGCAGGGAGAAAACTGTTTTTT. It encodes CASSWAGRKLFF. Complete variable domain (other parts from reference TRBV28 and TRBJ1-4): DVKVTQSSRYLVKRTGEKVFLECVQDMDHENMFWYRQDPGLGLRLIYFSYDVKMKEKGDIPEGYSVSREKKERFSLILESASTNQTSMYLCASSWAGRKLFFGSGTQLSVL.

A few counts support this clonotype. The J gene is TRBJ1-2, the V gene TRBV6-1, with 9 nucleotides matching TRBD1. The trim removed 7 bases at V and 12 bases at J, leaving 15 bases unmatched. The germline V gene encodes CDR1 MNHNS and CDR2 SASEGT. CDR3 length equals 14 residues. Here the CDR3 reads CASTLLGTGIGNTF. DNA of the CDR3: TGTGCCAGCACCCTGCTCGGGACAGGGATAGGAAACACCTTC.

As concerns this clonotype: The junction departs from the called germline gene at one end, perhaps through a read error. The gene calls are TRBV6-5 and TRBJ1-5; 8 bases are shared with TRBD1. The length of the CDR3 is 18 residues. CDR1 and CDR2 from the germline V gene are MNHEY and SVGAGI. The DNA of the CDR3 is TGTGCCAGCAGTGAAGGTACAGGGGGTTTTGGAGGCAATCAGCCCGAGCATTTT. Encoded protein: CASSEGTGGFGGNQPEHF.

The chain recombines TRBV7-9 with TRBJ1-5, with TRBD1 as a possible D gene (6 bases). Per the germline V gene, CDR1 is SEHNR and CDR2 is FQNEAQ (reference sequence). The CDR3 has 15 amino acids. The V gene lost 5 bases and the J gene lost 8 bases, with 19 bases spanning the gap. CDR3 bases: TGTGCCAGCAGCGCATCAGGGGCGCCTATGGAGCCCCAGCATTTT. Its protein is CASSASGAPMEPQHF.

This clonotype appeared many times. V is TRBV7-6 and J is TRBJ1-1; D unresolved. CDR3 length: 18 amino acids. Trimming pared 5 bases from V and 0 bases from J, leaving 22 bases between. Germline V lookup: CDR1 SGHVS, CDR2 FNYEAQ. This CDR3 is CASSPGITRAGMNTEAFF. The CDR3 DNA reads TGTGCCAGCAGCCCGGGGATCACTAGAGCCGGCATGAACACTGAAGCTTTCTTT. The whole variable domain, filled in from reference TRBV7-6 and TRBJ1-1, reads GAGVSQSPRYKVTKRGQDVALRCDPISGHVSLYWYRQALGQGPEFLTYFNYEAQQDKSGLPNDRFSAERPEGSISTLTIQRTEQRDSAMYRCASSPGITRAGMNTEAFFGQGTRLTVV.

V and J are TRBV10-2 and TRBJ2-7; D is perhaps TRBD2 (7 bases). Germline V gene sequence: CDR1 WSHSY, CDR2 SAAADI. Trimming took 9 bases from V and 7 from J, leaving 22 bases between them. The CDR3 has 14 residues. The CDR3 DNA sequence: TGCGCCAGTCTAGCGGAGGGGACATCGGGTGAGCAGTACTTC. It codes for CASLAEGTSGEQYF.

This clonotype was picked up many times. This sequence joins TRBV13 and TRBJ2-7; TRBD2 might be the D (6 bases). The CDR3 is 15 amino acids. Trimming took off 0 bases at V and 2 bases at J, with 11 bases between the two ends. Germline V gene data show CDR1 as PRHDT and CDR2 as FYEKMQ (reference sequence). The CDR3 nucleotides read TGTGCCAGCAGCTTAGGTCTAGCGTCTACCTACGAGCAGTACTTC. Its translation is CASSLGLASTYEQYF.

This chain connects TRBV7-9 to TRBJ2-2; D call uncertain. V lost 5 bases to trimming and J lost 7 bases, with 11 bases between them. This CDR3 comprises 13 residues. CDR1 and CDR2 from the germline V gene are SEHNR and FQNEAQ (reference sequence). This CDR3 reads CASSVIVSGELFF. The CDR3 bases are TGTGCCAGCAGCGTAATCGTGAGCGGGGAGCTGTTTTTT.